This TCR beta chain was captured in a study of CD8+ T cells in alopecia areata. Study-level results: Alopecia totalis/universalis scalp especially showed more expanded CD8+ clones than normal scalp.

After isolation, RNA underwent reverse transcription to generate cDNA as the sequencing template. Using immunoSEQ multiplex PCR, the repertoire was profiled, and TCRdb retains in-frame clones only, with some absent. The profile shows 170,000 or so clones, about 60% of them singletons. Of note for this clone: What it recognizes is unknown.

The CDR3 contains 14 residues. Germline V gene lookup returns CDR1 SNHLY and CDR2 FYNNEI. After removal of 3 bases from V and 4 bases from J, the junction contained 4 bases not matched to a gene. Treatment in this sample: oral pan-JAK inhibitor, 5-10 mg twice daily. This TCR was recovered from a human donor with alopecia areata. The gene calls are TRBV2 and TRBJ2-3; 7 nucleotides agree with TRBD2. Sequencing used CD8+ T cells sorted from blood, obtained at week 24, from a patient treated with tofacitinib. For the CDR3, the DNA is TGTGCCAGCAGTGATGGGAGGGAGGCAGATACGCAGTATTTT. Amino acids: CASSDGREADTQYF.